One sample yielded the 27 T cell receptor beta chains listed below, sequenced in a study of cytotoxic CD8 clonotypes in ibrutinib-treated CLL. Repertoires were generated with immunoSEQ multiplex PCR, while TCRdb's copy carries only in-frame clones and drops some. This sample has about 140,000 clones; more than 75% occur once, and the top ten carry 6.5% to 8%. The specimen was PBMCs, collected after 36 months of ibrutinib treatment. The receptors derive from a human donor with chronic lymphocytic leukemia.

CDR3 nucleotide sequence: TGTGCCAGCAGCTACCGAGGCAGCTCCTACAATGAGCAGTTCTTC. It encodes CASSYRGSSYNEQFF. This rearrangement joins TRBV11-3 to TRBJ2-1; D gene unclear. The CDR3 has 15 amino acids. The ends were cut back, 4 bases at V and 0 bases at J, with 10 bases in the middle. The germline V gene has CDR1 SGHNT and CDR2 YENEEA.

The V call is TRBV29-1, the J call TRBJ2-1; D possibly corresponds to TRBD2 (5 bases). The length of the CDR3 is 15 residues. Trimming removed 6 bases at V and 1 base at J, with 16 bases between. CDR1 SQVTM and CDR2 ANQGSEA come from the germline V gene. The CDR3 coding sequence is TGCAGCGTCATCCACCCGGGGAAATCCTACAATGAGCAGTTCTTC. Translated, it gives CSVIHPGKSYNEQFF.

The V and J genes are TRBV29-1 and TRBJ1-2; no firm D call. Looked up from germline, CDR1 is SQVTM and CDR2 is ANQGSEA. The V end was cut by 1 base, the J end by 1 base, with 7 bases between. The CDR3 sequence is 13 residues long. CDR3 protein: CSVEVNLNYGYTF. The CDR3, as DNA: TGCAGCGTTGAAGTTAACCTTAACTATGGCTACACCTTC. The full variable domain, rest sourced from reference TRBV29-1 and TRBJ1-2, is SAVISQKPSRDICQRGTSLTIQCQVDSQVTMMFWYRQQPGQSLTLIATANQGSEATYESGFVIDKFPISRPNLTFSTLTVSNMSPEDSSIYLCSVEVNLNYGYTFGSGTRLTVV.

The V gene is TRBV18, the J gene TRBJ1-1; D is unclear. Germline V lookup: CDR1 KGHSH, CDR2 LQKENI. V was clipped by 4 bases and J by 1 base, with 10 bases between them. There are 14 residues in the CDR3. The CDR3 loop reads CASSLDSGNTEAFF. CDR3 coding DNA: TGTGCCAGCTCACTTGATTCAGGGAACACTGAAGCTTTCTTT.

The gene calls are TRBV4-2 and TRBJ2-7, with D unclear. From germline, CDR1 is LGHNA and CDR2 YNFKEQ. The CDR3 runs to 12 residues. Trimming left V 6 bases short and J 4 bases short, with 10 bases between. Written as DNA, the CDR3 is TGTGCCAGCAGTCCCCACGGGTACGAGCAGTACTTC. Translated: CASSPHGYEQYF.

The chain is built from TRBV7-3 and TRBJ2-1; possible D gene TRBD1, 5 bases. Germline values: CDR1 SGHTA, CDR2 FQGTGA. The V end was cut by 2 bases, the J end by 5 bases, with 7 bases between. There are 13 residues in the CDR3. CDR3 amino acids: CASSLARDNEQFF. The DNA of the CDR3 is TGTGCCAGCAGCTTAGCCAGGGACAATGAGCAGTTCTTC.

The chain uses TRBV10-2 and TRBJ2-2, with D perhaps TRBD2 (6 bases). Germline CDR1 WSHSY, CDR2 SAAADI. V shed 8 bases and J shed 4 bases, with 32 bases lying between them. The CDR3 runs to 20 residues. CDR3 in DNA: TGCGCCAGCCAGATCGTGATTGTGGGGGGTTGGCTGGAGAGCACCGGGGAGCTGTTTTTT. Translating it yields CASQIVIVGGWLESTGELFF.

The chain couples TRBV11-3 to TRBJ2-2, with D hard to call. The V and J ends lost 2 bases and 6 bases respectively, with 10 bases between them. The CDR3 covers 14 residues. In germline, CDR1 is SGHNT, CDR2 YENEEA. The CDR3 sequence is CASSLNTLAGELFF. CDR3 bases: TGTGCCAGCAGCTTAAATACTCTGGCCGGGGAGCTGTTTTTT.

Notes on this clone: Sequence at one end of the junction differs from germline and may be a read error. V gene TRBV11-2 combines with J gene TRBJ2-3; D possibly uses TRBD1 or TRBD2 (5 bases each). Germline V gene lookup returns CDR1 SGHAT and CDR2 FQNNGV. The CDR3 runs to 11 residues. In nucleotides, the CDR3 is TGTGCCAGCAGCTTGGGGGACGCCCAAAATTTT. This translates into CASSLGDAQNF.

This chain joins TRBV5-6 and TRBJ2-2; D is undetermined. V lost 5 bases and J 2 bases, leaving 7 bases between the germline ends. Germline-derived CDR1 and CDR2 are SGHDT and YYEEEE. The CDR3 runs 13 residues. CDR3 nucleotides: TGTGCCAGCAGTTTTGACAACACCGGGGAGCTGTTTTTT. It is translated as CASSFDNTGELFF.

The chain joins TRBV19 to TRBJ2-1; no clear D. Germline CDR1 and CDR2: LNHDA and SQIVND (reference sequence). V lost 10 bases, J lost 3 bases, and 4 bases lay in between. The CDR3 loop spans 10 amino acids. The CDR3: CATGYNEQFF. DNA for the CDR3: TGTGCCACCGGCTACAATGAGCAGTTCTTC.

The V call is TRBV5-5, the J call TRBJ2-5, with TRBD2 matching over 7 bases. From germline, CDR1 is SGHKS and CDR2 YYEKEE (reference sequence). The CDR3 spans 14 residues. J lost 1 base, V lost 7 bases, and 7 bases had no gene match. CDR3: CASASRTSQETQYF. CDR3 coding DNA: TGTGCCAGCGCCTCCCGGACTAGCCAAGAGACCCAGTACTTC.

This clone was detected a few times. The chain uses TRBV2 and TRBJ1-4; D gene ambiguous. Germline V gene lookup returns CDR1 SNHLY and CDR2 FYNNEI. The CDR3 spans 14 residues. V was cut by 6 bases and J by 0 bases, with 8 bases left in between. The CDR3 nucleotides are TGTGCCAGCAGGGCAGGTTCAACTAATGAAAAACTGTTTTTT. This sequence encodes CASRAGSTNEKLFF.

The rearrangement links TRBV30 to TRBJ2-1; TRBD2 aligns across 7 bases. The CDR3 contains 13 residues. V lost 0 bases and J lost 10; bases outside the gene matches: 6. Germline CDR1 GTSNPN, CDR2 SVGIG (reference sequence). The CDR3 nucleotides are TGTGCCTGGAGTGTGACTAGCCAAAGGGAGCAGTTCTTC. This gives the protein CAWSVTSQREQFF.

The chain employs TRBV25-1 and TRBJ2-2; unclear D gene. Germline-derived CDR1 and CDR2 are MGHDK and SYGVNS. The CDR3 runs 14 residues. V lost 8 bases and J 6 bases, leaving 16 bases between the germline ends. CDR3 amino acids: CASGSSARPGELFF. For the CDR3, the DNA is TGTGCCAGCGGAAGTAGTGCGCGTCCCGGGGAGCTGTTTTTT.

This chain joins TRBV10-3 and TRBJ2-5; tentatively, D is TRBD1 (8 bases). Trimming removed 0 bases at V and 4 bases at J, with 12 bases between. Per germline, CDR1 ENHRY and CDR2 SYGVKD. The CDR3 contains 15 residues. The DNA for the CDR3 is TGTGCCATCAGTGAGTCCAACAGGGGGGGAGAGACCCAGTACTTC. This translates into CAISESNRGGETQYF.

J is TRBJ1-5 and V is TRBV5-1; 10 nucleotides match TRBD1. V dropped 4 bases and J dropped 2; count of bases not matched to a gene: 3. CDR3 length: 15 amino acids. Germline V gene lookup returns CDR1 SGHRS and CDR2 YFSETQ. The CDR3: CASSVTGGGNQPQHF. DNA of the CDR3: TGCGCCAGCAGCGTGACAGGGGGCGGCAATCAGCCCCAGCATTTT.

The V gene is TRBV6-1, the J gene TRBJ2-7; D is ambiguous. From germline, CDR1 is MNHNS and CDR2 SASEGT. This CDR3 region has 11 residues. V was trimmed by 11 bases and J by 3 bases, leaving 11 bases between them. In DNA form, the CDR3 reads TGTGCCGCAGGATGGGGCTACGAGCAGTACTTC. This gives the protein CAAGWGYEQYF.

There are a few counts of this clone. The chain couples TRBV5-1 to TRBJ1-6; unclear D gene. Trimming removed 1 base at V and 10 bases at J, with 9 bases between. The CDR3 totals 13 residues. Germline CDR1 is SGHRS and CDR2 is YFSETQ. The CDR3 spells CASSLMASSPLHF. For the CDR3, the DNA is TGCGCCAGCAGCTTGATGGCTTCCTCACCCCTCCACTTT.

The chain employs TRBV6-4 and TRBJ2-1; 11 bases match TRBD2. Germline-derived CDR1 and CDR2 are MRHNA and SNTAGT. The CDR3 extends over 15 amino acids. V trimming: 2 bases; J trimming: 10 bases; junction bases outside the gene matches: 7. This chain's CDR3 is CASSDASGGPGEQFF. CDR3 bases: TGTGCCAGCAGTGACGCTAGCGGGGGGCCGGGAGAGCAGTTCTTC.

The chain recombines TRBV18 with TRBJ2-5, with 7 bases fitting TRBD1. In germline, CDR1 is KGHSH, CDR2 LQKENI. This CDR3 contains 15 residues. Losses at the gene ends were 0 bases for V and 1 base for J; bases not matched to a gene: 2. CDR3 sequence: CASSPPGTAQETQYF. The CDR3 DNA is TGTGCCAGCTCACCACCCGGGACAGCCCAAGAGACCCAGTACTTC.

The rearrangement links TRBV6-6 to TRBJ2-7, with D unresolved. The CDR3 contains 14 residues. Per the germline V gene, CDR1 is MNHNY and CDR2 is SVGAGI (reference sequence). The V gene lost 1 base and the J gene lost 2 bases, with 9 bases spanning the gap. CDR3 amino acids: CASSYFLRAYEQYF. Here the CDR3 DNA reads TGTGCCAGCAGTTACTTTCTACGGGCCTACGAGCAGTACTTC.

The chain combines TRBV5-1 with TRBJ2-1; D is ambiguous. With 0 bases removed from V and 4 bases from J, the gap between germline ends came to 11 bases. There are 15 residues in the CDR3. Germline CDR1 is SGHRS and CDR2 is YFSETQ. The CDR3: CASSLAVQSYNEQFF. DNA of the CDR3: TGCGCCAGCAGCTTGGCCGTTCAAAGTTACAATGAGCAGTTCTTC.

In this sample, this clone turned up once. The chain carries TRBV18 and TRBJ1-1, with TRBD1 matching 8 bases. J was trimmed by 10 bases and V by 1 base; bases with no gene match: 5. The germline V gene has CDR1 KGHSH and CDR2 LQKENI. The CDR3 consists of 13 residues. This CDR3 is CASSPQATGGAFF. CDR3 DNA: TGTGCCAGCTCACCACAGGCAACAGGGGGAGCTTTCTTT.

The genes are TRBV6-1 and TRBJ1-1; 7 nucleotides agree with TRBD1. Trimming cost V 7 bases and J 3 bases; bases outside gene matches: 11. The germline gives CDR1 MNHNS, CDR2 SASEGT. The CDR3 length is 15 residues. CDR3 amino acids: CASTADRTLDTEAFF. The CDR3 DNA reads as TGTGCCAGCACCGCGGACAGGACTTTGGACACTGAAGCTTTCTTT.

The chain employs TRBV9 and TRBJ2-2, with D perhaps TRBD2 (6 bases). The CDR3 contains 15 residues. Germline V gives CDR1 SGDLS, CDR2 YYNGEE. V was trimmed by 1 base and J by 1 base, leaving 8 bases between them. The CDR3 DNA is TGTGCCAGCAGCGTAACCGGGGGGAACACCGGGGAGCTGTTTTTT. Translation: CASSVTGGNTGELFF.

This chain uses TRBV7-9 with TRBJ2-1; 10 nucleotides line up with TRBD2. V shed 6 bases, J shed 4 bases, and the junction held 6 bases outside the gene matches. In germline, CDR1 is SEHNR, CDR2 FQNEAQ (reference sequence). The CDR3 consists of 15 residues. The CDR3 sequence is CASRQAGGVYNEQFF. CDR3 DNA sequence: TGTGCCAGCAGACAAGCGGGAGGGGTGTACAATGAGCAGTTCTTC.